The 4 T cell receptor beta chains given below trace back to one sample, sequenced in a study of cytomegalovirus exposure and HLA in healthy donors. PCR used 60 Vbeta primers and 13 Jbeta primers. Profiling relied on immunoSEQ multiplex PCR, and the TCRdb table lists in-frame clones only, not all of them. The sample records about 160,000 clones, roughly 88% being singletons. What was sequenced was PBMCs. The receptor source for this set is a man in his fifties in good health and CMV-seropositive.

The chain employs TRBV19 and TRBJ2-5; tentatively, D is TRBD2 (6 bases). This CDR3 region has 15 residues. The V gene's germline CDR1 is LNHDA and CDR2 SQIVND (reference sequence). V was pared by 3 bases and J by 5 bases, with 16 bases between. DNA of the CDR3: TGTGCCAGTAGTATTTCCCTAGCGATTAGGGAGACCCAGTACTTC. It is translated as CASSISLAIRETQYF.

The rearrangement links TRBV7-2 to TRBJ1-3; 7 nucleotides line up with TRBD1. The CDR3 has 16 amino acids. CDR1 is SGHTA and CDR2 is FQGNSA in the germline V gene. J was trimmed by 4 bases and V by 2 bases; bases with no gene match: 8. The CDR3 DNA sequence: TGTGCCAGCAGCTTACAAGACAGGGTCAAGGGAAACACCATATATTTT. This codes for CASSLQDRVKGNTIYF.

This rearrangement joins TRBV27 to TRBJ2-1, with D possibly being TRBD2 (5 bases). Trimming removed 8 bases from V and 2 bases from J, with 7 bases in between. The CDR3 is 12 residues long. Germline V lookup: CDR1 MNHEY, CDR2 SMNVEV (reference sequence). The CDR3 sequence is CASFGTYNEQFF. CDR3 DNA sequence: TGTGCCAGCTTCGGGACCTACAATGAGCAGTTCTTC.

This sequence joins TRBV11-3 and TRBJ2-5; maybe TRBD2 (6 bases). CDR3 length equals 14 residues. Germline V gives CDR1 SGHNT, CDR2 YENEEA. The V gene lost 4 bases and the J gene lost 4 bases, with 13 bases spanning the gap. The CDR3 protein is CASSSETSPETQYF. CDR3 nucleotides: TGTGCCAGCAGCTCCGAAACTAGCCCAGAGACCCAGTACTTC.